This TCR beta chain was identified during a study of control samples from healthy donors and cancer patients. This clone appeared a single time. TCRdb keeps only in-frame clones here, not all; method: immunoSEQ multiplex PCR. Of 120,000 or so clones in the sample, more than 80% were seen once. V gave up 4 bases and J gave up 2 bases, with 8 bases separating them. Germline lookup yields CDR1 MNHEY and CDR2 SVGAGI. The CDR3 extends over 13 amino acids. The sample was blood. This clonotype was obtained from a man between 45 and 60 years old in good health. This chain joins TRBV6-5 and TRBJ1-1; D unclear. CDR3 DNA: TGTGCCAGCAGTTTAGCAGGTAACACTGAAGCTTTCTTT. It yields the protein CASSLAGNTEAFF.